This record looks at one T cell receptor beta chain sequence and its context. Its antigen is still unknown. TCRdb ran MiXCR on the RT-PCR reads and lists one entry per CDR3 protein. Seen here are a few hundred thousand distinct CDR3 sequences, 12% to 15% observed once, and the top ten hold 11%. This specimen comes from a study of response to subunit inactivated influenza vaccine. Findings and caveats of the study: Researchers suggested that each seasonal influenza vaccination recruits few new T cells.

The V end was cut by 4 bases, the J end by 7 bases, with 20 bases between. The CDR3 is 15 amino acids. Germline-derived CDR1 and CDR2 are SGHRS and YFSETQ. The starting material was PBMCs from blood, obtained approximately 12 days after vaccination. V usage is TRBV5-1 and J usage is TRBJ2-5; TRBD2 is a possible D gene (5 bases). This clonotype was sampled from a man over 45 who received an inactivated influenza vaccine. CDR3 coding DNA: TGCGCCAGCAGCCCCGAAGCGGCGGATGGCCGGACCCAGTACTTC. Translating it yields CASSPEAADGRTQYF. Combining the CDR3 with reference TRBV5-1 and TRBJ2-5 gives the whole variable domain KAGVTQTPRYLIKTRGQQVTLSCSPISGHRSVSWYQQTPGQGLQFLFEYFSETQRNKGNFPGRFSGRQFSNSRSEMNVSTLELGDSALYLCASSPEAADGRTQYFGPGTRLLVL.